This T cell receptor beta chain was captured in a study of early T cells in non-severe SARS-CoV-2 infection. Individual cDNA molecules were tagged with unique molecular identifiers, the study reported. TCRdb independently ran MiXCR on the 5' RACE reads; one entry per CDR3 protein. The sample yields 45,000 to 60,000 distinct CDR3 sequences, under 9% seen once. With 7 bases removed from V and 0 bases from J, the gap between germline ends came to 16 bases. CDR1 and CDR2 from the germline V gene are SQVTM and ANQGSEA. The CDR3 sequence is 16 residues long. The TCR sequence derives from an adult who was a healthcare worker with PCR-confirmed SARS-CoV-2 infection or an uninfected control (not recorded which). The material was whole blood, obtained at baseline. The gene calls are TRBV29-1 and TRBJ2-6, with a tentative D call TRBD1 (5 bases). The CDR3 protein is CSALQGPPSGANVLTF. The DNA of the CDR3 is TGCAGCGCCCTCCAGGGTCCCCCCTCTGGGGCCAACGTCCTGACTTTC.